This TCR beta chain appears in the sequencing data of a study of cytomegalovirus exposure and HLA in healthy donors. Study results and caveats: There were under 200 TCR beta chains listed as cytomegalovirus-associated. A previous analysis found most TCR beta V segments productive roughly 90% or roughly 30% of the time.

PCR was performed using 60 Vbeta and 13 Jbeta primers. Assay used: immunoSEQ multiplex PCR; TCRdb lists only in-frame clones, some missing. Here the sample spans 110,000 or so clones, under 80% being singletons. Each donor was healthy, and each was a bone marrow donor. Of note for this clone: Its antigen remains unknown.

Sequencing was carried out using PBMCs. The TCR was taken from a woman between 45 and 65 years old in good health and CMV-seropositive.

CDR3 region: CASSPTGAKDTDTQYF. CDR3 DNA: TGTGCCAGCAGCCCGACAGGGGCCAAAGACACAGATACGCAGTATTTT. The chain carries TRBV25-1 and TRBJ2-3, with TRBD1 matching over 8 bases. The CDR3 length is 16 residues. Trimming at V came to 6 bases and at J to 2 bases, leaving 10 bases not matched to a gene. CDR1 and CDR2 (germline): MGHDK, SYGVNS.